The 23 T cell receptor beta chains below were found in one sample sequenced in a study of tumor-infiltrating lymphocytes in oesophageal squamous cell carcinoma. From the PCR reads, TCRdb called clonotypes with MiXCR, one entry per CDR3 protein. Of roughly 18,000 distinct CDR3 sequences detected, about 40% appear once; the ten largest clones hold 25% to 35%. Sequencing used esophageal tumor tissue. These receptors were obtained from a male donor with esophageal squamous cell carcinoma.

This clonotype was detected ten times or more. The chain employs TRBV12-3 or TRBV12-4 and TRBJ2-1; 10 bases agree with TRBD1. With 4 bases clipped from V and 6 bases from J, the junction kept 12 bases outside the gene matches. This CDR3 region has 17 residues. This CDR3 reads CASSYGGTGVGPNEQFF. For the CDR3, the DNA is TGTGCCAGCAGTTACGGCGGGACAGGGGTGGGACCCAATGAGCAGTTCTTC.

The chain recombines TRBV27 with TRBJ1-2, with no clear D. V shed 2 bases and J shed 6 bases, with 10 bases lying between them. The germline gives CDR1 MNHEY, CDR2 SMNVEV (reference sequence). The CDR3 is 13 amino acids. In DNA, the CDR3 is TGTGCCAGCAGTTTAGTCCCTGGGAATGGCTACACCTTC. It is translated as CASSLVPGNGYTF.

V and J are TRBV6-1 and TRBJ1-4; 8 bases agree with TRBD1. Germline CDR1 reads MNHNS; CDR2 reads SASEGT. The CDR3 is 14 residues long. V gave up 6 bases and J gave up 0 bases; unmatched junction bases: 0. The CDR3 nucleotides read TGTGCCAGCAGGACAGGGGCAACTAATGAAAAACTGTTTTTT. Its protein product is CASRTGATNEKLFF.

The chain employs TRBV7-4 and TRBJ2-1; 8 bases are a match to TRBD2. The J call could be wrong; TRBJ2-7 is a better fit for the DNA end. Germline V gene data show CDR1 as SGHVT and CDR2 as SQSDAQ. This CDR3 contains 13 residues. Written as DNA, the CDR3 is TGTGCCAGCAGCTTAAAAAGCGGGAGCGAGCAGTACTTC. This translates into CASSLKSGSEQYF.

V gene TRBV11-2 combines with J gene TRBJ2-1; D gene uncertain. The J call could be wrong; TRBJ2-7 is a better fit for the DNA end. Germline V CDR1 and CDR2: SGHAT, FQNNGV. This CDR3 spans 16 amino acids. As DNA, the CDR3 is TGTGCCAGCAGCCCAGCCTTAAAGGGTTCGCGCTACGAGCAGTACTTC. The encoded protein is CASSPALKGSRYEQYF.

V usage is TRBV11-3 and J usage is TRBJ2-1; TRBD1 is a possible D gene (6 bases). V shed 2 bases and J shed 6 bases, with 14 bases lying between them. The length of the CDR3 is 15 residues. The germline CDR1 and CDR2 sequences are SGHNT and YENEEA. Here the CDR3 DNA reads TGTGCCAGCAGCTTAACCTCGGGACAAGGCAATGAGCAGTTCTTC. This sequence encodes CASSLTSGQGNEQFF.

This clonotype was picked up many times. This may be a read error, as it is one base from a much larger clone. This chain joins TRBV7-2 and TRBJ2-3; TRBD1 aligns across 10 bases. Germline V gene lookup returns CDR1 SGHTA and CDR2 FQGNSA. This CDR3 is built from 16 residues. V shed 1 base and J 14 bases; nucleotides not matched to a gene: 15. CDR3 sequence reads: CASSLGGQGNTGELYF. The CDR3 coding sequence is TGTGCCAGCAGCTTAGGGGGACAGGGGAACACCGGGGAGCTGTATTTT.

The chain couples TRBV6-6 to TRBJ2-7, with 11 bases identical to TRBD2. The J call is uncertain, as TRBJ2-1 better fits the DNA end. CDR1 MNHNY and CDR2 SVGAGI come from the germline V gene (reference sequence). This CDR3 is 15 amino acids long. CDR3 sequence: CASRLTSGKYNEQFF. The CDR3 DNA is TGTGCCAGCAGACTGACTAGCGGGAAATACAATGAGCAGTTCTTC.

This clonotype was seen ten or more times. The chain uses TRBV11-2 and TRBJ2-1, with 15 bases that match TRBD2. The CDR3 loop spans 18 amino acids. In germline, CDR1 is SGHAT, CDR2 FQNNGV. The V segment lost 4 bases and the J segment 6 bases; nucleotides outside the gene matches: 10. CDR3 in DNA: TGTGCCAGCAGCTCCGGACTAGCGGGGGGGCCGAATTTCAATGAGCAGTTCTTC. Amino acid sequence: CASSSGLAGGPNFNEQFF.

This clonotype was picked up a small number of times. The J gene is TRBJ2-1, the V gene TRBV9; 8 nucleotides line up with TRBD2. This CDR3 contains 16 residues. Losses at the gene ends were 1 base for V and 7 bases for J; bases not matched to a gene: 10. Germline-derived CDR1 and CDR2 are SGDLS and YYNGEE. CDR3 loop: CASSVNSGSVKNEQFF. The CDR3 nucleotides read TGTGCCAGCAGCGTAAACAGCGGGAGTGTTAAGAATGAGCAGTTCTTC. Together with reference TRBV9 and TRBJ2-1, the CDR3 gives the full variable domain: DSGVTQTPKHLITATGQRVTLRCSPRSGDLSVYWYQQSLDQGLQFLIQYYNGEERAKGNILERFSAQQFPDLHSELNLSSLELGDSALYFCASSVNSGSVKNEQFFGPGTRLTVL.

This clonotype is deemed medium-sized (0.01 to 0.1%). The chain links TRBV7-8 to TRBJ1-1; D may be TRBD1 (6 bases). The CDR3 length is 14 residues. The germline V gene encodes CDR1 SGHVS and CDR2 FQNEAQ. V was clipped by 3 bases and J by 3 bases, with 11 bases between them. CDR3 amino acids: CASSFTGWHTEAFF. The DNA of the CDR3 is TGTGCCAGCAGCTTTACAGGGTGGCACACTGAAGCTTTCTTT.

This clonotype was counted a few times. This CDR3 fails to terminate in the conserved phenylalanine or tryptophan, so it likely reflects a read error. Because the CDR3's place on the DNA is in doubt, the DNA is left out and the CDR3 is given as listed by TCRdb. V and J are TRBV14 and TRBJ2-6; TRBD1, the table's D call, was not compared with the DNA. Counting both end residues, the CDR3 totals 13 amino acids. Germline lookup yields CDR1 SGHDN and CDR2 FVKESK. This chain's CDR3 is CASSLGYEQYFGA.

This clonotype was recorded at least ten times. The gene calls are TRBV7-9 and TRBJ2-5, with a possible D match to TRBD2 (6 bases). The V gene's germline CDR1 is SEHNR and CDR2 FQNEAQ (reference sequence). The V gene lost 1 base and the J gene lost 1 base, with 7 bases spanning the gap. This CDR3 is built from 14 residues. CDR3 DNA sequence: TGTGCCAGCAGCTTAGTGGGGGGCCAAGAGACCCAGTACTTC. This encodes CASSLVGGQETQYF.

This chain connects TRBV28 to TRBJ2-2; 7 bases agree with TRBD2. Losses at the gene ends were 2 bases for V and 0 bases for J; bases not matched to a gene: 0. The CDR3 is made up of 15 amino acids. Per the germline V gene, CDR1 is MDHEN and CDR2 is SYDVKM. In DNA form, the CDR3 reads TGTGCCAGCAGTTTAGGGGGGGCGAACACCGGGGAGCTGTTTTTT. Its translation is CASSLGGANTGELFF.

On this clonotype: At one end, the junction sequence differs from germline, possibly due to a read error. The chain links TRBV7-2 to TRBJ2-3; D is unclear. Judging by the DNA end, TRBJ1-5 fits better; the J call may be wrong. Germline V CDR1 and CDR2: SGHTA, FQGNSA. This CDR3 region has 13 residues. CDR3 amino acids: CANSLEPVQPQHF. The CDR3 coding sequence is TGTGCCAACAGCTTAGAGCCGGTACAGCCCCAGCATTTT.

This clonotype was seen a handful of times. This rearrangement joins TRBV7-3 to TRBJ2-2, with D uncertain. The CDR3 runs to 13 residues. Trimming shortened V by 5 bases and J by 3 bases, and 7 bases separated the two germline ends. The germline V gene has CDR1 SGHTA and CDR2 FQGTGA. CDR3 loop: CASSNTYTGELFF. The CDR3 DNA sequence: TGTGCCAGCAGCAACACCTACACCGGGGAGCTGTTTTTT.

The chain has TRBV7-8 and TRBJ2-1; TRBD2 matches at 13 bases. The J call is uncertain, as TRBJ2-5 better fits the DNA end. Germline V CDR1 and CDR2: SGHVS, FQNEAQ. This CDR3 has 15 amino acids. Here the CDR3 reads CATTPGLAGRETQYF. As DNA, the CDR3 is TGTGCCACCACACCGGGACTAGCGGGAAGGGAGACCCAGTACTTC.

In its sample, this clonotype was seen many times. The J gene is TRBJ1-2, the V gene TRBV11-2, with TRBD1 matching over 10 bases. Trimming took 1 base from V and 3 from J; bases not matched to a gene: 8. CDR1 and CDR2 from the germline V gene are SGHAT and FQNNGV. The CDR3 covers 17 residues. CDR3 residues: CASSLAGGQGIYYGYTF. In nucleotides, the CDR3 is TGTGCCAGCAGCTTAGCTGGGGGACAGGGGATATACTATGGCTACACCTTC.

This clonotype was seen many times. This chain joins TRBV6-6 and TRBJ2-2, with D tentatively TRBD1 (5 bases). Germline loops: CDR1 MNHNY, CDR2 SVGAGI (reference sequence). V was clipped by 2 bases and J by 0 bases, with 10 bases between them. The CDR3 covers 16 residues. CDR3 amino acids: CASSYAGFANTGELFF. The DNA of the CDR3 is TGTGCCAGCAGTTACGCAGGGTTCGCGAACACCGGGGAGCTGTTTTTT.

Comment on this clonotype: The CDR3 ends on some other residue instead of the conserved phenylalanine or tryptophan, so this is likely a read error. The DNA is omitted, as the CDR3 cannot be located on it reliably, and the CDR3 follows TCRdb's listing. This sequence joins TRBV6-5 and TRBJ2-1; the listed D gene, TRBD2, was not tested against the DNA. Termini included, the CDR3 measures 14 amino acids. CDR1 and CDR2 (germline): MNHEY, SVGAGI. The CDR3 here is CASRLAGTTMSSTS.

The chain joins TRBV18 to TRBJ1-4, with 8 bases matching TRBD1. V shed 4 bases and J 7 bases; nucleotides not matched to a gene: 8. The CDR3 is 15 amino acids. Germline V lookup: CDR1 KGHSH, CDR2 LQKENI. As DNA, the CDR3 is TGTGCCAGCTCACTCTTGACAGGGGATGGTGAAAAACTGTTTTTT. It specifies CASSLLTGDGEKLFF.

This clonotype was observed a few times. CDR3: CASSFQYSYEQYF. The CDR3 DNA follows: TGTGCCAGCAGCTTTCAGTACTCCTACGAGCAGTACTTC. J is TRBJ2-7 and V is TRBV7-6; D gene uncertain. Deletions cut 3 bases from V and 0 bases from J, with 6 bases between. The germline gives CDR1 SGHVS, CDR2 FNYEAQ. This CDR3 is 13 amino acids long.

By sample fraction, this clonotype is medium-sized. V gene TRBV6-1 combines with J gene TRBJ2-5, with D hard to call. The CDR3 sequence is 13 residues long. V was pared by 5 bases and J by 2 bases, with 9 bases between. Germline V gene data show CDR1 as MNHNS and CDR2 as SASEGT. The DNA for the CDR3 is TGTGCCAGCAGTTATACAGCGCAAGAGACCCAGTACTTC. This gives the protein CASSYTAQETQYF.